The 18 T cell receptor beta chains given below trace back to one sample, sequenced in a study of cytomegalovirus exposure and HLA in healthy donors. Amplification used 60 Vbeta primers and 13 Jbeta primers. Assay used: immunoSEQ multiplex PCR; TCRdb lists only in-frame clones, some missing. Among roughly 230,000 clones, around four fifths were seen once, and the ten largest hold approximately 0.47%. Material for sequencing was PBMCs. The source is a boy aged 10-17 years in good health and CMV-seronegative.

Here the CDR3 reads CASSFRRNTEAFF. The DNA of the CDR3 is TGTGCCAGCAGCTTTCGCAGGAACACTGAAGCTTTCTTT. The rearrangement uses TRBV5-4 and TRBJ1-1; D not resolved. The V end lost 2 bases, the J end lost 1 base, and 6 bases lay between the germline ends. This CDR3 contains 13 residues. CDR1 is SGHNT and CDR2 is YYREEE in the germline V gene (reference sequence).

The V gene is TRBV11-2, the J gene TRBJ1-3; 7 bases align to TRBD1. CDR1 is SGHAT and CDR2 is FQNNGV in the germline V gene. After removal of 1 base from V and 0 bases from J, the junction contained 6 bases not matched to a gene. The CDR3 is 17 residues long. CDR3 protein: CASSLGGTVSSGNTIYF. CDR3 DNA sequence: TGTGCCAGCAGCTTAGGTGGGACAGTCAGCTCTGGAAACACCATATATTTT.

The chain uses TRBV11-2 and TRBJ2-1; 9 nucleotides align to TRBD1. From germline, CDR1 is SGHAT and CDR2 FQNNGV. The CDR3 has 17 residues. The V and J ends lost 6 bases and 8 bases, in that order; junction bases with no gene match: 17. The CDR3 DNA reads as TGTGCCAGCAGACGTCCCGGGACAGGGAATCGGCGGGATGAGCAGTTCTTC. Its translation is CASRRPGTGNRRDEQFF.

The chain recombines TRBV29-1 with TRBJ2-5; no firm D call. The better agreement between TRBJ2-7 and the DNA end casts doubt on the J call. This CDR3 comprises 11 residues. The germline CDR1 and CDR2 sequences are SQVTM and ANQGSEA. The CDR3: CSVEQSYEQYF. As DNA, the CDR3 is TGCAGCGTTGAACAATCCTACGAGCAGTACTTC.

About this clone itself: The sample contains more than one DNA sequence encoding this CDR3. DNA of the CDR3: TGTGCCAGCAGCGCGCAGGGGGGAGAGACCCAGTACTTC. The encoded protein is CASSAQGGETQYF. V and J are TRBV9 and TRBJ2-5; possible D gene TRBD1, 7 bases. CDR1 and CDR2 (germline): SGDLS, YYNGEE. V was shortened by 3 bases and J by 4 bases, with 10 bases between the two germline ends. The length of the CDR3 is 13 residues.

This clone has more than one count but fewer than ten. V gene TRBV5-4 combines with J gene TRBJ1-6; 9 bases map to TRBD1. This CDR3 has 14 residues. Germline lookup yields CDR1 SGHNT and CDR2 YYREEE (reference sequence). The trim removed 4 bases at V and 12 bases at J, leaving 8 bases unmatched. CDR3 sequence: CASSPGGTGRPLHF. CDR3 DNA sequence: TGTGCCAGCAGCCCGGGGGGGACAGGGCGACCCCTCCACTTT. Combining the CDR3 with reference TRBV5-4 and TRBJ1-6 gives the whole variable domain ETGVTQSPTHLIKTRGQQVTLRCSSQSGHNTVSWYQQALGQGPQFIFQYYREEENGRGNFPPRFSGLQFPNYSSELNVNALELDDSALYLCASSPGGTGRPLHFGNGTRLTVT.

The CDR3 sequence: CASSPRDMVSGELFF. For the CDR3, the DNA is TGTGCCAGCTCACCCCGGGACATGGTATCTGGGGAGCTGTTTTTT. The chain recombines TRBV18 with TRBJ2-2; D possibly corresponds to TRBD1 (6 bases). This CDR3 spans 15 amino acids. In germline, CDR1 is KGHSH, CDR2 LQKENI. V lost 3 bases, J lost 8 bases, and 16 bases lay in between.

The chain uses TRBV10-3 and TRBJ2-7, with TRBD1 matching over 8 bases. The ends lost 3 bases at V and 6 bases at J; junction bases unmatched: 4. The CDR3 totals 13 residues. Germline V gives CDR1 ENHRY, CDR2 SYGVKD. CDR3 sequence: CAISDEDRGEQYF. In DNA form, the CDR3 reads TGTGCCATCAGTGACGAAGACAGGGGCGAGCAGTACTTC.

V and J are TRBV6-1 and TRBJ2-3; 9 bases are a match to TRBD1. J was trimmed by 3 bases and V by 6 bases; bases with no gene match: 4. There are 14 residues in the CDR3. Germline-derived CDR1 and CDR2 are MNHNS and SASEGT. CDR3 region: CASSPGQGTDTQYF. CDR3 DNA: TGTGCCAGCAGCCCCGGACAGGGGACAGATACGCAGTATTTT.

This clone appeared a single time. The CDR3 loop is CASGIAGSYNEQFF. DNA of the CDR3: TGTGCCAGTGGCATAGCGGGATCCTACAATGAGCAGTTCTTC. The V and J genes are TRBV19 and TRBJ2-1; 8 nucleotides agree with TRBD2. The CDR3 totals 14 residues. V lost 8 bases to trimming and J lost 1 base; unmatched junction nucleotides: 4. The germline V gene encodes CDR1 LNHDA and CDR2 SQIVND (reference sequence).

V usage is TRBV5-1 and J usage is TRBJ2-2, with D possibly TRBD2 on 6 matching bases. The germline gives CDR1 SGHRS, CDR2 YFSETQ. V shed 7 bases and J shed 5 bases, with 18 bases lying between them. The CDR3 loop spans 15 amino acids. CDR3 protein: CASRQGVGGTGELFF. The CDR3 nucleotides read TGCGCCAGCCGACAAGGGGTCGGAGGGACCGGGGAGCTGTTTTTT.

The chain combines TRBV9 with TRBJ2-5, with a possible D match to TRBD1 (6 bases). The CDR3 runs to 16 residues. Between the trimmed V and J ends, which lost 2 bases and 7 bases, there was a span of 21 bases. CDR1 SGDLS and CDR2 YYNGEE come from the germline V gene. CDR3 nucleotide sequence: TGTGCCAGCAGCGTCAGGTCCGGGACAAGTGTCGGGACCCAGTACTTC. It encodes CASSVRSGTSVGTQYF.

The genes are TRBV6-5 and TRBJ2-1, with 13 bases matching TRBD2. The CDR3 length is 16 residues. V lost 0 bases and J lost 8; bases outside the gene matches: 4. Germline CDR1 reads MNHEY; CDR2 reads SVGAGI. CDR3 residues: CASSYSRLAGGDEQFF. The CDR3 DNA reads TGTGCCAGCAGTTACTCAAGACTAGCGGGAGGCGATGAGCAGTTCTTC.

The V call is TRBV19, the J call TRBJ1-1; TRBD1 matches 8 bases. This CDR3 is 15 amino acids long. J gave up 3 bases and V 5 bases, and 8 bases lay outside the gene matches. Germline values: CDR1 LNHDA, CDR2 SQIVND (reference sequence). The CDR3 sequence: CASSLGQGGDTEAFF. The CDR3 bases are TGTGCCAGTAGTCTAGGACAGGGCGGGGACACTGAAGCTTTCTTT.

This clone was seen only a few times. The V gene is TRBV21-1, the J gene TRBJ2-5; TRBD1, the table's D call, lacks a check against the DNA. TRBV21-1 is recorded as a pseudogene. The CDR3 covers 18 residues. Written as DNA, the CDR3 is TGTGCCAGCAGCAGGCCCACCCCTTTGACAGGCTCCCAAGAGACCCAGTACTTC. It is translated as CASSRPTPLTGSQETQYF.

V usage is TRBV6-5 and J usage is TRBJ2-7; D may be TRBD2 (6 bases). The germline V gene has CDR1 MNHEY and CDR2 SVGAGI. V shed 7 bases and J shed 1 base, with 14 bases lying between them. CDR3 length: 14 amino acids. Written as DNA, the CDR3 is TGTGCCAGCACTCGGGACTTTTCGTCCTACGAGCAGTACTTC. Its protein is CASTRDFSSYEQYF.

The gene calls are TRBV5-1 and TRBJ2-5; weak D call: TRBD2 (6 bases). V was trimmed by 4 bases and J by 2 bases, leaving 12 bases between them. The CDR3 consists of 14 residues. Germline values: CDR1 SGHRS, CDR2 YFSETQ. In DNA, the CDR3 is TGCGCCAGCAGCGCCCGCGGGACTCAAGAGACCCAGTACTTC. Protein sequence: CASSARGTQETQYF.

This clone was counted a few times. The V gene is TRBV7-9, the J gene TRBJ1-2; 12 bases are a match to TRBD1. The CDR3 totals 15 residues. Germline V CDR1 and CDR2: SEHNR, FQNEAQ (reference sequence). V lost 5 bases to trimming and J lost 8 bases; unmatched junction nucleotides: 9. CDR3 bases: TGTGCCAGCAGCCCTAGGGACAGGGGGCAGATGGGCTACACCTTC. Translating it yields CASSPRDRGQMGYTF.